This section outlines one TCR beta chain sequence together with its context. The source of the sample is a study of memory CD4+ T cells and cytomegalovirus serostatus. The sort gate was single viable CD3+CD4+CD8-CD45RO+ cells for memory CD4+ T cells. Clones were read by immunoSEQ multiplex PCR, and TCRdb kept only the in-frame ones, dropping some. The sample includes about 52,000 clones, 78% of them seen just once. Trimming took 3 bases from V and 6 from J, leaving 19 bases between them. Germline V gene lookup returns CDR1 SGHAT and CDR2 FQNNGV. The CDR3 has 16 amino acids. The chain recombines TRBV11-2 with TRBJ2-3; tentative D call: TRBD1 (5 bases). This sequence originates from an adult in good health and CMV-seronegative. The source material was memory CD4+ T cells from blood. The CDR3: CASSFRGSLGYDTQYF. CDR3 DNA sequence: TGTGCCAGCAGCTTTAGGGGAAGCTTGGGGTACGATACGCAGTATTTT.